This TCR beta chain came from a study of molecular identifiers for immune sequencing clone quantification. TCRdb re-called the PCR reads through MiXCR, storing one row per CDR3 protein. The sample gives tens of thousands of distinct CDR3 sequences, approximately 18% of which show up once; approximately 1.5% is in the top ten. Points from the study as a whole: Over 99% of effector molecules, yet under 1% of naive-cell molecules, were held by clones above 20 RNA copies. Highly expanded clone sizes could be underestimated by identical TCR molecules sharing a barcode. Some 970,000 naive cells reportedly did not prevent detection of spiked Jurkat TCR RNA from one cell.

About this clonotype: Antigen specificity is unknown.

Libraries of naive CD8 T cells were made from about 19,000 to 1,100,000 sorted cells. They used 10%, 30% or 50% RNA. V was shortened by 9 bases and J by 7 bases, with 15 bases between the two germline ends. Germline CDR1 is KGHDR and CDR2 is SFDVKD. The CDR3 is 13 residues long. This TCR was recovered from a human donor in good health. Some libraries in this study had Jurkat cell RNA spiked in. The V gene is TRBV24-1, the J gene TRBJ2-1; D is possibly TRBD1 (5 bases). Specimen: naive CD8+ T cells from blood, with Jurkat cell RNA spiked in. Regarding subset: FACS-sorted CD8+CD4-CCR7+CD45RA+ naive T cells. The CDR3 DNA sequence: TGTGCCACCGGGTCCGCAGGGCAAAATGAGCAGTTCTTC. This encodes CATGSAGQNEQFF.